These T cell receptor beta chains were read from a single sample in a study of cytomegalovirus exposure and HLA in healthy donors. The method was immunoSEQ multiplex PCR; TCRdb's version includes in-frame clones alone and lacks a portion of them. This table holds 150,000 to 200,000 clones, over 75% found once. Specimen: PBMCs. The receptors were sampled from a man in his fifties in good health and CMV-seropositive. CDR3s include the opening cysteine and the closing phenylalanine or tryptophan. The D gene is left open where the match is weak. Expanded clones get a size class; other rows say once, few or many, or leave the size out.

TGTGCCAGCAGTTTATTCGGGGAGGAGGGTGAAAAACTGTTTTTT,CASSLFGEEGEKLFF,TRBJ1-4,TRBV27,.,.
TGTGCCAGCAGCGAACAGACAGGGCTAGGAGAGACCCAGTACTTC,CASSEQTGLGETQYF,TRBJ2-5,TRBV5-6,.,TRBD1
TGTGCCAGCAGCCCCCTAGGAACCTCAACTAATGAAAAACTGTTTTTT,CASSPLGTSTNEKLFF,TRBJ1-4,TRBV7-2,.,.
TGCGCCAGCAGCTTAGGGGTAGCGGGGGAACAAGATACGCAGTATTTT,CASSLGVAGEQDTQYF,TRBJ2-3,TRBV5-1,.,TRBD2
TGTGCCAGCAGCTTGAGTCGGACGGGGGACAATGAGCAGTTCTTC,CASSLSRTGDNEQFF,TRBJ2-1,TRBV7-2,.,.
TGTGCCAGTAGTAGGAGGGCAGAAGATGGCTACACCTTC,CASSRRAEDGYTF,TRBJ1-2,TRBV19,.,.
TGTGCCAGCAGCTTAGCGGCAGGGGGTAATTCACCCCTCCACTTT,CASSLAAGGNSPLHF,TRBJ1-6,TRBV7-9,.,TRBD1
TGTGCCAGCAGCTTAGGTCCGGGGTTTACTGAAGCTTTCTTT,CASSLGPGFTEAFF,TRBJ1-1,TRBV13,.,.
TGTGCCAGCAGCCCGAACCGGGGACCCCAGCATTTT,CASSPNRGPQHF,TRBJ1-5,TRBV11-2,.,.
TGTGCCATCAGTGAGTCTCTAGCGGGGTCAGATACGCAGTATTTT,CAISESLAGSDTQYF,TRBJ2-3,TRBV10-3,few,TRBD2
TGTGCCTGGAGTTCAGGATCAGCGGGGGGCACAGATACGCAGTATTTT,CAWSSGSAGGTDTQYF,TRBJ2-3,TRBV30,.,TRBD2
TGTGCCGTTCAAAACAGGAGCGGGCGAACTGAAGCTTTCTTT,CAVQNRSGRTEAFF,TRBJ1-1,TRBV2,.,.
TGTGCCAGCAGTGTGGACACCAATCAGCCCCAGCATTTT,CASSVDTNQPQHF,TRBJ1-5,TRBV6-4,few,.
TGTGCCCAGCGGGCATCCCGGAATTCACCCCTCCACTTT,CAQRASRNSPLHF,TRBJ1-6,TRBV2,.,.
TGTGCCAGCAGCACCGGACAGACCTACAATGAGCAGTTCTTC,CASSTGQTYNEQFF,TRBJ2-1,TRBV7-2,.,.
TGTGCCAGCAGTGAACTGACAGGCCAGAACACTGAAGCTTTCTTT,CASSELTGQNTEAFF,TRBJ1-1,TRBV6-1,few,.
TGTGCCAGCAGCACTAACAGGGGCACCGGGGAGCTGTTTTTT,CASSTNRGTGELFF,TRBJ2-2,TRBV7-3,.,TRBD1
TGTGCCAGCAGCTGGAGGACAGGGGGTTTAGATACGCAGTATTTT,CASSWRTGGLDTQYF,TRBJ2-3,TRBV11-2,.,TRBD1
TGTGCCAGCAGATCAGTAGGAGGGCCCGATTCACCCCTCCACTTT,CASRSVGGPDSPLHF,TRBJ1-6,TRBV7-8,once,.
TGTGCCAGCAGCCCCGGACAGAGCACAGATACGCAGTATTTT,CASSPGQSTDTQYF,TRBJ2-3,TRBV9,.,.
TGTGCCAGCAGCGTTGATCCCGACAGGAACACTGAAGCTTTCTTT,CASSVDPDRNTEAFF,TRBJ1-1,TRBV9,.,.
TGTGCCAGCAGCTTCGACAGGGGGTCGGCCGGGGAGCTGTTTTTT,CASSFDRGSAGELFF,TRBJ2-2,TRBV7-9,.,TRBD1
TGTGCCAGCAGCACCTCCGGGCAGGGATCTGAGACCCAGTACTTC,CASSTSGQGSETQYF,TRBJ2-5,TRBV2,.,.
TGTGCCAGCAGCGTAGGGGTAGCCCAAGAGACCCAGTACTTC,CASSVGVAQETQYF,TRBJ2-5,TRBV9,.,.
TGTGCCAGCAGCTTGGCTTCCCCTGGGGCCAACGTCCTGACTTTC,CASSLASPGANVLTF,TRBJ2-6,TRBV5-4,.,.
TGCGCCAGCAGTCGGACGGGGGGGAATTACGCCCATGGCTACACCTTC,CASSRTGGNYAHGYTF,TRBJ1-2,TRBV5-1,few,.
TGTGCCAGCAGCGGGGGACAGGGTCTACCTAAAGAGACCCAGTACTTC,CASSGGQGLPKETQYF,TRBJ2-5,TRBV7-6,.,TRBD1
TGTGCCAGCAGCTCCCCGGGTGACACTAATGAAAAACTGTTTTTT,CASSSPGDTNEKLFF,TRBJ1-4,TRBV7-2,few,.
TGTGCCTGGAGTAGGGGCAGGGACTACGAGCAGTACTTC,CAWSRGRDYEQYF,TRBJ2-7,TRBV30,.,.
TGTGCCAGCAGTATAATGCGCACGAACACTGAAGCTTTCTTT,CASSIMRTNTEAFF,TRBJ1-1,TRBV28,.,.
TGTGCCAGCAGCTTACGCAGCTACAATGAGCAGTTCTTC,CASSLRSYNEQFF,TRBJ2-1,TRBV7-2,.,.
TGCGCCAGCAGCTTTATGAACACTGAAGCTTTCTTT,CASSFMNTEAFF,TRBJ1-1,TRBV5-1,.,.
TGTGCCAGCAACCCGGGCTATAATTCACCCCTCCACTTT,CASNPGYNSPLHF,TRBJ1-6,TRBV2,few,.
TGTGCCAGCAATAAGGGGAAGACATCCACCGGGGAGCTGTTTTTT,CASNKGKTSTGELFF,TRBJ2-2,TRBV27,.,.
TGTGCCAGCAGCACGCAGTTCGGGCGGGGGGGACAAGAGACCCAGTACTTC,CASSTQFGRGGQETQYF,TRBJ2-5,TRBV5-4,few,TRBD2
TGTGCCAGCAGTTCCACCCAGCGGGGATGGGCCTACGAGCAGTACTTC,CASSSTQRGWAYEQYF,TRBJ2-7,TRBV27,.,TRBD2
TGTGCCTGGAGTGTGCCGGGGGGTAATTCACCCCTCCACTTT,CAWSVPGGNSPLHF,TRBJ1-6,TRBV30,.,.
TGTGCCAGCAGTAAAACCGGGAGCAAACTAGGAGAAGCTTTCTTT,CASSKTGSKLGEAFF,TRBJ1-1,TRBV6-6,few,.
TGTGCCAGCAGCGAGCCCCGGCGGGGTCCCCTCCACTTT,CASSEPRRGPLHF,TRBJ1-6,TRBV7-9,.,.
TGTGCCAGCAGCTTAGGGCAGGGAAATGAGCAGTTCTTC,CASSLGQGNEQFF,TRBJ2-1,TRBV7-6,few,.
TGCGCTACCCACAGGGGGCCAGAGGAGACCCAGTACTTC,CATHRGPEETQYF,TRBJ2-5,TRBV5-1,.,TRBD1